Listed here are 5 T cell receptor beta chains from one sample, sequenced in a study of blood T cells in healthy people across ages. Next came a second PCR, run for roughly 6 to 11 cycles, which used a sample-barcoded 5' primer along with a J-beta primer mix. Via MiXCR, TCRdb re-called the 5' RACE reads, giving one row per CDR3 protein. Here the sample spans more than 450,000 distinct CDR3 sequences, roughly a quarter being singletons. The same data also went into a second study, on T cells of mothers and their children.

What was sequenced was blood. The receptors stem from a boy aged 2-15 years in good health.

V usage is TRBV11-2 and J usage is TRBJ2-6; a possible D gene is TRBD1 (6 bases). The ends were cut back, 5 bases at V and 2 bases at J, with 13 bases in the middle. The CDR3 covers 16 residues. Germline V lookup: CDR1 SGHAT, CDR2 FQNNGV. The CDR3 DNA reads as TGTGCCAGCAGCACTGGACAGTTCACTGGGGCCAACGTCCTGACTTTC. Protein product: CASSTGQFTGANVLTF.

This clonotype is a singleton in its sample. The V and J genes are TRBV12-3 or TRBV12-4 and TRBJ1-1; D is ambiguous. The germline V and J ends were trimmed by 6 bases and 5 bases, with 13 bases remaining between them. The CDR3 is 13 amino acids. The CDR3 loop reads CASRGPGRTEAFF. DNA for the CDR3: TGTGCCAGCAGGGGCCCAGGAAGGACTGAAGCTTTCTTT.

In its sample, this clonotype was seen a few times. V usage is TRBV29-1 and J usage is TRBJ1-1, with D unresolved. V lost 0 bases, J lost 1 base, and 6 bases lay in between. Per germline, CDR1 SQVTM and CDR2 ANQGSEA. The CDR3 loop spans 13 amino acids. CDR3 region: CSVEDGQNTEAFF. The DNA of the CDR3 is TGCAGCGTTGAAGATGGGCAGAACACTGAAGCTTTCTTT.

V usage is TRBV27 and J usage is TRBJ2-7, with 8 bases matching TRBD1. Losses at the gene ends were 5 bases for V and 5 bases for J; bases not matched to a gene: 11. This CDR3 comprises 15 residues. CDR1 is MNHEY, CDR2 SMNVEV, per germline (reference sequence). The CDR3 nucleotides read TGTGCCAGCAGTACAATAGGACAGGGATCCGACGAGCAGTACTTC. Translated, it gives CASSTIGQGSDEQYF.

This chain uses TRBV7-8 with TRBJ2-3, with D unresolved. The CDR3 has 13 residues. The germline V gene encodes CDR1 SGHVS and CDR2 FQNEAQ. V was trimmed by 7 bases and J by 5 bases, leaving 13 bases between them. CDR3 protein: CASTPDPRDTQYF. The CDR3 bases are TGTGCCAGCACCCCTGACCCAAGAGATACGCAGTATTTT. The full variable domain, with the rest looked up from reference TRBV7-8 and TRBJ2-3, is GAGVSQSPRYKVAKRGQDVALRCDPISGHVSLFWYQQALGQGPEFLTYFQNEAQLDKSGLPSDRFFAERPEGSVSTLKIQRTQQEDSAVYLCASTPDPRDTQYFGPGTRLTVL.